The source of this T cell receptor (beta chain) is a study of human T cells and chemical hapten exposure. Time point meaning: patch test 2, 6 weeks after DPC sensitization. Treatment here: therapeutic diphenylcyclopropenone sensitization with weekly scalp DPC. Unique molecular identifiers were attached to individual cDNA molecules during library preparation. In TCRdb, the RACE reads were re-called with MiXCR into one record per CDR3 protein. The data hold about 84,000 distinct CDR3 sequences, with roughly a tenth observed a single time. This clonotype was seen more than once but under ten times. The CDR3 length is 17 residues. V shed 3 bases and J 4 bases; nucleotides not matched to a gene: 10. Germline CDR1 reads LGHNA; CDR2 reads YNFKEQ.

The J gene is TRBJ1-2, the V gene TRBV4-2; 11 nucleotides agree with TRBD1. The source is a woman aged 30 to 39 with alopecia areata. Some clones in this sample may be carry-over from other donors' samples. The sample consisted of whole blood, taken in connection with sensitization to the hapten diphenylcyclopropenone (DPC). CDR3 coding DNA: TGTGCCAGCAGCCAGGGCCTAGGGACAGGGGGTTCCTATGGCTACACCTTC. As protein: CASSQGLGTGGSYGYTF.